Listed here are 11 T cell receptor beta chains from one sample, sequenced in a study of cytomegalovirus exposure and HLA in healthy donors. Primers for the PCR totalled 60 Vbeta and 13 Jbeta. Assay used: immunoSEQ multiplex PCR; TCRdb lists only in-frame clones, some missing. Of 130,000 to 150,000 clones in the sample, around 79% were seen once. The sequencing sample was made of PBMCs. The origin of the receptors is a young man in good health and CMV-seropositive.

The V call is TRBV4-1, the J call TRBJ2-1; 11 nucleotides align to TRBD2. The junction had 10 bases not matched to a gene; V was cut back by 0 bases and J by 9 bases. This CDR3 spans 17 amino acids. Germline lookup yields CDR1 MGHRA and CDR2 YSYEKL. The CDR3 reads CASSQDRASGGRTEQFF. In nucleotides, the CDR3 is TGCGCCAGCAGCCAAGATAGGGCTAGCGGGGGGCGTACTGAGCAGTTCTTC.

The chain uses TRBV28 and TRBJ1-4; no clear D. In germline, CDR1 is MDHEN, CDR2 SYDVKM. The length of the CDR3 is 16 residues. V gave up 4 bases and J gave up 3 bases, with 15 bases separating them. Here the CDR3 DNA reads TGTGCCAGCAGTTCCCCCCGAGAAGTCTCTAATGAAAAACTGTTTTTT. Protein product: CASSSPREVSNEKLFF.

This clone appeared once. The chain recombines TRBV19 with TRBJ2-7; 10 bases match TRBD1. V shed 9 bases and J 4 bases; nucleotides not matched to a gene: 9. Germline CDR1 LNHDA, CDR2 SQIVND (reference sequence). The CDR3 sequence is 14 residues long. The CDR3 reads CASTNGTGAYEQYF. The CDR3 coding sequence is TGTGCCAGCACTAACGGGACAGGGGCATACGAGCAGTACTTC. Combining the CDR3 with reference TRBV19 and TRBJ2-7 gives the whole variable domain DGGITQSPKYLFRKEGQNVTLSCEQNLNHDAMYWYRQDPGQGLRLIYYSQIVNDFQKGDIAEGYSVSREKKESFPLTVTSAQKNPTAFYLCASTNGTGAYEQYFGPGTRLTVT.

The chain combines TRBV19 with TRBJ1-2, with 7 bases matching TRBD1. The CDR3 contains 15 residues. Losses at the gene ends were 6 bases for V and 4 bases for J; bases not matched to a gene: 11. Germline-derived CDR1 and CDR2 are LNHDA and SQIVND (reference sequence). CDR3 region: CASRLDRASAYGYTF. The CDR3 DNA follows: TGTGCCAGTAGATTAGACAGGGCCTCGGCCTATGGCTACACCTTC.

The chain couples TRBV6-1 to TRBJ2-7; D possibly corresponds to TRBD2 (6 bases). V was trimmed by 8 bases and J by 4 bases, leaving 15 bases between them. Germline lookup yields CDR1 MNHNS and CDR2 SASEGT. The CDR3 totals 13 residues. The CDR3 region is CASLGTSDYEQYF. CDR3 coding DNA: TGTGCCAGCCTCGGGACTTCGGATTACGAGCAGTACTTC.

J is TRBJ1-4 and V is TRBV28; maybe TRBD1 (5 bases). Germline assignment: CDR1 MDHEN and CDR2 SYDVKM. With 4 bases removed from V and 4 bases from J, the gap between germline ends came to 10 bases. The CDR3 has 14 amino acids. The CDR3 here is CASSSGGGNEKLFF. CDR3 sequence (DNA): TGTGCCAGCAGTTCTGGGGGGGGTAATGAAAAACTGTTTTTT.

This clone was observed a single time. The chain couples TRBV7-2 to TRBJ2-3; 10 bases map to TRBD2. The CDR3 has 17 amino acids. Germline V gene data show CDR1 as SGHTA and CDR2 as FQGNSA. V shed 7 bases, J shed 2 bases, and the junction held 12 bases outside the gene matches. CDR3 in amino acids: CASTLLSGGAFTDTQYF. The DNA for the CDR3 is TGTGCCAGCACCCTCTTGAGCGGGGGGGCCTTCACAGATACGCAGTATTTT.

This sequence joins TRBV6-4 and TRBJ2-5; 9 bases are a match to TRBD2. Trimming took 3 bases from V and 0 from J; bases not matched to a gene: 2. Per germline, CDR1 MRHNA and CDR2 SNTAGT. This CDR3 is 15 amino acids long. Here the CDR3 DNA reads TGTGCCAGCAGTGAACTAGCGGGCAACCAAGAGACCCAGTACTTC. Protein product: CASSELAGNQETQYF.

The V call is TRBV5-4, the J call TRBJ2-7; 8 nucleotides agree with TRBD1. Per germline, CDR1 SGHNT and CDR2 YYREEE (reference sequence). V shed 5 bases, J shed 3 bases, and the junction held 10 bases outside the gene matches. This CDR3 contains 15 residues. The CDR3 region is CASSSDRVGIYEQYF. CDR3 nucleotides: TGTGCCAGCAGTTCGGACAGGGTAGGGATCTACGAGCAGTACTTC.

This clone was seen only once. This chain joins TRBV19 and TRBJ2-1; 9 bases are shared with TRBD2. The J segment lost 7 bases and the V segment lost 11 bases, leaving 9 bases of the junction unmatched. Germline-derived CDR1 and CDR2 are LNHDA and SQIVND (reference sequence). CDR3 length: 13 amino acids. The CDR3 here is CAAAASGINEQFF. DNA for the CDR3: TGTGCCGCGGCGGCTAGCGGGATTAATGAGCAGTTCTTC.

This clone was recorded a few times. The V and J genes are TRBV29-1 and TRBJ1-1, with D maybe TRBD1 (5 bases). V was cut by 5 bases and J by 3 bases, with 13 bases left in between. Germline V lookup: CDR1 SQVTM, CDR2 ANQGSEA. This CDR3 has 13 amino acids. The CDR3 protein is CSVRPGRHTEAFF. Written as DNA, the CDR3 is TGCAGCGTTCGTCCAGGGAGGCACACTGAAGCTTTCTTT.